The 30 T cell receptor beta chains reported below all come from one sample, sequenced in a study of T cells in Graves' hyperthyroidism and ophthalmopathy. It was RNA transcripts that yielded the amplified TCR beta CDR3 regions. During a first-round RT-PCR of the TCR CDR3, the HTBI primer set was used. TCRdb fed the multiplex PCR reads into MiXCR, producing one record per CDR3 protein. Among 450,000 to 600,000 distinct CDR3 sequences listed, 15% to 20% were seen once. The material sequenced was blood. The source of these receptors is a man in his forties with Graves' ophthalmopathy.

This clonotype showed up many times. CDR3 in amino acids: CASSLAPAGELFF. CDR3 sequence (DNA): TGTGCCAGCAGTTTAGCCCCTGCCGGGGAGCTGTTTTTT. The chain uses TRBV28 and TRBJ2-2; no firm D call. Trimming stripped 2 bases from V and 6 bases from J, with 7 bases between. CDR1 and CDR2 from the germline V gene are MDHEN and SYDVKM. The CDR3 covers 13 residues.

This clonotype was counted ten times or more. V gene TRBV7-2 combines with J gene TRBJ2-7; possible D gene TRBD1, 6 bases. The CDR3 has 14 residues. From germline, CDR1 is SGHTA and CDR2 FQGNSA. V was clipped by 1 base and J by 5 bases, with 12 bases between them. The DNA of the CDR3 is TGTGCCAGCAGCTTAGGGGGCAGGGGTCACGAGCAGTACTTC. Its translation is CASSLGGRGHEQYF. Full variable domain (missing parts from reference TRBV7-2 and TRBJ2-7): GAGVSQSPSNKVTEKGKDVELRCDPISGHTALYWYRQSLGQGLEFLIYFQGNSAPDKSGLPSDRFSAERTGGSVSTLTIQRTQQEDSAVYLCASSLGGRGHEQYFGPGTRLTVT.

As regards this clonotype: A much larger clone differs from this one at a single base, so this may be a read error. This chain connects TRBV7-3 to TRBJ2-7, with D perhaps matching TRBD1 (6 bases). Germline V gene sequence: CDR1 SGHTA, CDR2 FQGTGA. This CDR3 region has 17 residues. The DNA for the CDR3 is TGTCCCAGCAGCTCCCAACCCCCGGGACACCCGACCTACGAGCAGTACTTC. This gives the protein CPSSSQPPGHPTYEQYF.

This clonotype was recorded many times. V gene TRBV30 combines with J gene TRBJ1-1, with D perhaps TRBD1 (5 bases). Germline V lookup: CDR1 GTSNPN, CDR2 SVGIG (reference sequence). The ends were cut back, 3 bases at V and 5 bases at J, with 10 bases in the middle. The CDR3 has 12 amino acids. This chain's CDR3 is CAWRSRDTEAFF. The CDR3, as DNA: TGTGCCTGGAGGAGCAGGGATACTGAAGCTTTCTTT.

This clonotype was recorded at least ten times. The J gene is TRBJ1-1, the V gene TRBV12-3 or TRBV12-4; the D is unclear. The CDR3 length is 12 residues. V lost 5 bases to trimming and J lost 7 bases, with 11 bases between them. CDR3 DNA sequence: TGTGCCAGCAGTGCTGACGGACGTGAAGCTTTCTTT. It specifies CASSADGREAFF.

For this clonotype: A much larger clone differs by one base, so this may be a read error. This CDR3 reads CNASGFGVTDTQYF. The CDR3 DNA reads TGCAATGCTAGCGGGTTCGGGGTCACAGATACGCAGTATTTT. The chain carries TRBV20-1 and TRBJ2-3; TRBD2 aligns across 8 bases. In germline, CDR1 is DFQATT, CDR2 SNEGSKA (reference sequence). This CDR3 contains 14 residues.

V usage is TRBV20-1 and J usage is TRBJ2-7; 9 nucleotides line up with TRBD2. V was pared by 3 bases and J by 4 bases, with 4 bases of the junction left unmatched. The CDR3 consists of 13 residues. Germline V CDR1 and CDR2: DFQATT, SNEGSKA (reference sequence). CDR3 sequence reads: CSASRLAAYEQYF. CDR3 in DNA: TGCAGTGCTAGCCGACTAGCGGCTTACGAGCAGTACTTC.

The CDR3 coding sequence is TGTGCCAGTAGTATGGAGGCTAGCGGGAGTGCCTACAATGAGCAGTTCTTC. Its protein is CASSMEASGSAYNEQFF. The genes are TRBV19 and TRBJ2-1; 10 nucleotides line up with TRBD2. CDR1 LNHDA and CDR2 SQIVND come from the germline V gene (reference sequence). The CDR3 sequence is 17 residues long. After removal of 3 bases from V and 2 bases from J, the junction contained 7 bases not matched to a gene.

This clonotype was counted ten times or more. J is TRBJ1-2 and V is TRBV3-1; D is undetermined. This CDR3 is 13 amino acids long. Germline CDR1 is LGHDT and CDR2 is YNNKEL (reference sequence). Trimming stripped 3 bases from V and 4 bases from J, with 9 bases between. Here the CDR3 DNA reads TGTGCCAGCAGCCAGGGTGGGAGCTATGGCTACACCTTC. Translated: CASSQGGSYGYTF.

This clonotype was detected many times. The gene calls are TRBV6-5 and TRBJ2-5, with D perhaps matching TRBD1 (6 bases). The CDR3 length is 15 residues. V was clipped by 0 bases and J by 2 bases, with 10 bases between them. The germline V gene has CDR1 MNHEY and CDR2 SVGAGI. Here the CDR3 DNA reads TGTGCCAGCAGTTACTCGGGGACAAAACAAGAGACCCAGTACTTC. This encodes CASSYSGTKQETQYF.

The chain joins TRBV20-1 to TRBJ2-5; tentative D call: TRBD1 (6 bases). This CDR3 has 14 amino acids. Germline V gene lookup returns CDR1 DFQATT and CDR2 SNEGSKA (reference sequence). Between the trimmed V and J ends, which lost 2 bases and 0 bases, there was a span of 10 bases. CDR3 sequence: CSARWGQYQETQYF. The CDR3 nucleotides are TGCAGTGCTAGATGGGGGCAGTACCAAGAGACCCAGTACTTC.

CDR3 coding DNA: TGCAGTGCTGCTAGCTCCTCAGGGGGCCCTGAAAAACTGTTTTTT. It translates to CSAASSSGGPEKLFF. V usage is TRBV20-1 and J usage is TRBJ1-4; 8 nucleotides line up with TRBD1. Germline lookup yields CDR1 DFQATT and CDR2 SNEGSKA (reference sequence). V was clipped by 5 bases and J by 7 bases; unmatched bases: 12. The CDR3 consists of 15 residues.

In this sample, this clonotype turned up a few times. The chain links TRBV20-1 to TRBJ1-2; the match to TRBD1 covers 7 bases. Losses at the gene ends were 4 bases for V and 2 bases for J; bases not matched to a gene: 10. Looked up from germline, CDR1 is DFQATT and CDR2 is SNEGSKA (reference sequence). CDR3 length equals 15 residues. The CDR3 bases are TGCAGTGCTACCGTAGGGGACAGAGAGAACTATGGCTACACCTTC. It yields the protein CSATVGDRENYGYTF.

This clonotype was detected many times. V is TRBV7-2 and J is TRBJ2-3; the match to TRBD2 covers 11 bases. The V and J ends lost 3 bases and 4 bases, in that order; junction bases with no gene match: 6. The germline V gene has CDR1 SGHTA and CDR2 FQGNSA. The CDR3 is 16 residues long. The CDR3 loop is CASSFRLAGRSDTQYF. The CDR3 region has the DNA TGTGCCAGCAGCTTTCGACTAGCGGGAAGGTCAGATACGCAGTATTTT. The full variable domain, rest sourced from reference TRBV7-2 and TRBJ2-3, is GAGVSQSPSNKVTEKGKDVELRCDPISGHTALYWYRQSLGQGLEFLIYFQGNSAPDKSGLPSDRFSAERTGGSVSTLTIQRTQQEDSAVYLCASSFRLAGRSDTQYFGPGTRLTVL.

The gene calls are TRBV6-1 and TRBJ2-5; no clear D gene. Germline V gene sequence: CDR1 MNHNS, CDR2 SASEGT. The CDR3 runs to 15 residues. The V and J ends lost 1 base and 5 bases respectively, with 14 bases between them. CDR3 residues: CASSEGAKWSETQYF. CDR3 DNA: TGTGCCAGCAGTGAAGGCGCGAAGTGGAGTGAGACCCAGTACTTC.

V and J are TRBV7-2 and TRBJ1-3; D possibly corresponds to TRBD1 (5 bases). The V gene lost 7 bases and the J gene lost 1 base, with 23 bases spanning the gap. Germline CDR1 reads SGHTA; CDR2 reads FQGNSA. This CDR3 has 18 residues. The CDR3 sequence is CASTVSPRQLISGNTIYF. For the CDR3, the DNA is TGTGCCAGCACCGTTTCGCCCAGACAGCTTATTTCTGGAAACACCATATATTTT.

The V gene is TRBV20-1, the J gene TRBJ1-2; D ambiguous. The germline V gene encodes CDR1 DFQATT and CDR2 SNEGSKA (reference sequence). The ends were cut back, 5 bases at V and 10 bases at J, with 14 bases in the middle. The CDR3 has 11 residues. CDR3 sequence (DNA): TGCAGTGCTTCCCCTTCCAAGTACTACACCTTC. Translation: CSASPSKYYTF.

There are many counts of this clonotype. This rearrangement joins TRBV30 to TRBJ1-3, with unresolved D. Trimming removed 3 bases from V and 0 bases from J, with 9 bases in between. Looked up from germline, CDR1 is GTSNPN and CDR2 is SVGIG (reference sequence). The CDR3 runs to 14 residues. CDR3 sequence reads: CAWSDISSGNTIYF. CDR3 nucleotide sequence: TGTGCCTGGAGCGACATATCCTCTGGAAACACCATATATTTT.

At least ten counts were recorded for this clonotype. The V gene is TRBV12-3 or TRBV12-4, the J gene TRBJ2-7; D gene ambiguous. The V end lost 3 bases, the J end lost 0 bases, and 6 bases lay between the germline ends. The CDR3 runs 13 residues. The CDR3 coding sequence is TGTGCCAGCAGTTTGCGAGACTCCTACGAGCAGTACTTC. Translation gives CASSLRDSYEQYF.

This clonotype was seen ten or more times. The chain employs TRBV28 and TRBJ2-7, with D possibly TRBD1 on 7 matching bases. V lost 5 bases, J lost 2 bases, and 13 bases lay in between. The length of the CDR3 is 14 residues. Germline assignment: CDR1 MDHEN and CDR2 SYDVKM. The CDR3 DNA follows: TGTGCCAGCAGTCCCGGGGGACAGCCCTACGAGCAGTACTTC. This gives the protein CASSPGGQPYEQYF.

This clonotype was seen many times. The chain uses TRBV12-3 or TRBV12-4 and TRBJ1-2; D perhaps matches TRBD1 (5 bases). V lost 3 bases and J 8 bases, leaving 7 bases between the germline ends. This CDR3 contains 11 residues. The CDR3: CASSLGEGYTF. The CDR3 nucleotides read TGTGCCAGCAGTTTGGGGGAGGGCTACACCTTC.

Only a few counts were recorded for this clonotype. The rearrangement joins TRBV12-3 or TRBV12-4 to TRBJ1-2; D is undetermined. The CDR3 extends over 13 amino acids. V was pared by 4 bases and J by 4 bases, with 10 bases between. The CDR3, as DNA: TGTGCCAGCAGTTCACGGGCGCCCTATGGCTACACCTTC. Residues: CASSSRAPYGYTF.

This clonotype showed up many times. The V call is TRBV6-2 or TRBV6-3, the J call TRBJ2-5, with TRBD2 identical over 7 bases. CDR3 length: 18 amino acids. CDR1 and CDR2 from the germline V gene are MNHEY and SVGEGT. The ends lost 5 bases at V and 2 bases at J; junction bases unmatched: 17. This CDR3 reads CASSGATTSAISQETQYF. CDR3 DNA: TGTGCCAGCAGTGGCGCAACCACTAGCGCCATTTCACAAGAGACCCAGTACTTC.

This clonotype was counted between two and nine times. The chain combines TRBV10-1 with TRBJ1-6; 9 bases map to TRBD1. With 5 bases clipped from V and 4 bases from J, the junction kept 3 bases outside the gene matches. There are 15 residues in the CDR3. The germline gives CDR1 WNHNN, CDR2 SYGVQD (reference sequence). CDR3 protein: CASSPDRGYNSPLHF. The CDR3 DNA follows: TGCGCCAGCAGTCCGGACAGGGGTTATAATTCACCCCTCCACTTT.

This clonotype turned up a few times. The chain joins TRBV5-1 to TRBJ1-1; the D is unclear. From germline, CDR1 is SGHRS and CDR2 YFSETQ. This CDR3 contains 14 residues. Trimming cost V 4 bases and J 1 base, with 11 bases left between them. Here the CDR3 DNA reads TGCGCCAGCAGCCTATGGATAGAGAACACTGAAGCTTTCTTT. This codes for CASSLWIENTEAFF.

This clonotype was detected ten times or more. This chain connects TRBV3-1 to TRBJ1-2; D is unclear. Deletions cut 1 base from V and 6 bases from J, with 12 bases between. The CDR3 is 14 amino acids. CDR1 and CDR2 from the germline V gene are LGHDT and YNNKEL (reference sequence). The CDR3 is CASSQVAGFDGYTF. CDR3 in DNA: TGTGCCAGCAGCCAAGTAGCAGGATTTGATGGCTACACCTTC.

The table lists this clonotype with many counts. The chain carries TRBV27 and TRBJ1-1; D might be TRBD1 (5 bases). CDR1 is MNHEY, CDR2 SMNVEV, per germline (reference sequence). The germline V and J ends were trimmed by 5 bases and 10 bases, with 14 bases remaining between them. The CDR3 runs 12 residues. This chain's CDR3 is CASSPGDQGAFF. CDR3 nucleotides: TGTGCCAGCAGTCCTGGTGACCAGGGAGCTTTCTTT.

The chain has TRBV4-3 and TRBJ2-7; TRBD2 matches 7 bases. The CDR3 spans 15 residues. Germline V CDR1 and CDR2: LGHNA, YSLEER. Unmatched junction bases numbered 4, after V lost 0 bases and J lost 2 bases. The CDR3 DNA sequence: TGCGCCAGCAGCCAAGAGGGAGGGTGGGCCTACGAGCAGTACTTC. Translation: CASSQEGGWAYEQYF.

Concerning this clonotype itself: Compared with germline, one end of the junction differs, possibly owing to a read error. This chain connects TRBV3-1 to TRBJ2-4; D perhaps matches TRBD1 (5 bases). CDR1 and CDR2 (germline): LGHDT, YNNKEL (reference sequence). The CDR3 has 13 amino acids. CDR3 sequence: CASGQAAGSIQYF. The CDR3 DNA follows: TGTGCCAGCGGCCAAGCTGCAGGGTCAATTCAGTACTTC.

V usage is TRBV10-3 and J usage is TRBJ2-1; 8 bases are shared with TRBD2. Germline V gives CDR1 ENHRY, CDR2 SYGVKD. J gave up 7 bases and V 10 bases, and 9 bases lay outside the gene matches. The CDR3 consists of 13 residues. The CDR3 nucleotides are TGTGCCACCAACCCGGGACTAGGAAATGAGCAGTTCTTC. This translates into CATNPGLGNEQFF.